Listed below are T cell receptor beta chains from one sample, sequenced in a study of T cells in Graves' hyperthyroidism and ophthalmopathy. Each CDR3 protein gets one entry after TCRdb re-called the multiplex PCR reads with MiXCR. The sample lists about 300,000 distinct CDR3 sequences, approximately 15% occurring once. The sequenced material came from blood. The origin of the receptors is a man aged 25 to 40 with Graves' hyperthyroidism. The CDR3 runs from the conserved cysteine through the conserved F or W. A D gene is named only where the DNA matches it firmly. The size of a clone is reported for some rows only, either as once, few or many, or as a class for expanded clones.

size,D,J,V,CDR3,DNA
NA,TRBD1,TRBJ2-3,TRBV12-3/TRBV12-4,CASSSGTGAGIEYF,TGTGCCAGCAGTTCCGGGACAGGGGCAGGCATCGAGTATTTT
many,NA,TRBJ1-1,TRBV5-1,CASSWTLETEAFF,TGCGCCAGCAGCTGGACCTTGGAGACTGAAGCTTTCTTT
few,NA,TRBJ2-5,TRBV24-1,CATSDLEGGGTQYF,TGTGCCACCAGTGATTTGGAGGGCGGTGGGACCCAGTACTTC
few,NA,TRBJ2-7,TRBV4-1,CASSQPAGPPRYEQYF,TGCGCCAGCAGCCAACCCGCGGGCCCTCCCCGCTACGAGCAGTACTTC
NA,NA,TRBJ2-3,TRBV6-2/TRBV6-3,CASRFGGPLYTQYF,TGTGCCAGCAGATTCGGAGGCCCCCTTTATACGCAGTATTTT
many,TRBD1,TRBJ2-7,TRBV2,CASTTRDRFYEQYF,TGTGCCAGCACCACCCGGGACAGGTTTTACGAGCAGTACTTC
NA,TRBD1,TRBJ1-5,TRBV10-3,CAISGTGGGQPQHF,TGTGCCATCAGTGGGACAGGGGGGGGTCAGCCCCAGCATTTT
few,NA,TRBJ2-2,TRBV10-2,CASSDDLGRGTGELFF,TGCGCCAGCAGTGACGATCTTGGCAGGGGCACCGGGGAGCTGTTTTTT
few,NA,TRBJ2-1,TRBV5-1,CASSSLGGGYNEQFF,TGCGCCAGCAGCTCCCTAGGGGGAGGGTACAATGAGCAGTTCTTC
NA,NA,TRBJ2-1,TRBV7-2,CASSPGPRDEQFF,TGTGCCAGCAGCCCGGGGCCCCGGGACGAGCAGTTCTTC
NA,NA,TRBJ1-4,TRBV28,CASSRPGESEKLFF,TGTGCCAGCAGCCGGCCAGGGGAAAGTGAAAAACTGTTTTTT
NA,NA,TRBJ1-1,TRBV27,CASTPPGGPAFF,TGTGCCAGCACCCCACCGGGAGGACCAGCTTTCTTT